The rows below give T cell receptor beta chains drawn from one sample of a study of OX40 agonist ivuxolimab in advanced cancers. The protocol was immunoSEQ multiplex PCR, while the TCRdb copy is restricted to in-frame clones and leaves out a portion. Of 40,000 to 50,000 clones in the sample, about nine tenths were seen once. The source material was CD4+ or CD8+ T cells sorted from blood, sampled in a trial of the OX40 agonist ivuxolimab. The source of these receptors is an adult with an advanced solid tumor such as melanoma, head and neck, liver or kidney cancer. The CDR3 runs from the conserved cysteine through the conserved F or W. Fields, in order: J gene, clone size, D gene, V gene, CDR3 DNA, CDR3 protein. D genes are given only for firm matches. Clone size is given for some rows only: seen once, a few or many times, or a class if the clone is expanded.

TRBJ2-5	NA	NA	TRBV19	TGTGCCAGTAGTATAGGGCGCGCAGGACCGGGAACCCAGTACTTC	CASSIGRAGPGTQYF
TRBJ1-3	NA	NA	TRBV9	TGTGCCAGCAGCGTAGACAGAGCGCGCGACACCATATATTTT	CASSVDRARDTIYF
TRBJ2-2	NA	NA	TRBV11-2	TGTGCCAGCAGCTTCCTAGCGAGGCCCGGGGAGCTGTTTTTT	CASSFLARPGELFF
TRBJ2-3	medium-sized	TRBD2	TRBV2	TGTGCCAGCAGCCTGGGAGTAGCGGGAGGGACAGATACGCAGTATTTT	CASSLGVAGGTDTQYF
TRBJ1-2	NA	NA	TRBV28	TGTGCCAGCAGTTTAGTCCAGGGATATGGCTACACCTTC	CASSLVQGYGYTF
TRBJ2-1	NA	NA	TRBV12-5	TGTGCTAGTGGTTTGGACCTAGACTCCACTGAGCAGTTCTTC	CASGLDLDSTEQFF
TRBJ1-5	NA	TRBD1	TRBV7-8	TGTGCCAGCAGCCCAGGGACAGGGACTCAGCCCCAGCATTTT	CASSPGTGTQPQHF
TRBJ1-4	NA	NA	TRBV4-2	TGTGCCAGCAGCCTCACCTCCCAGGTTGCAACTAATGAAAAACTGTTTTTT	CASSLTSQVATNEKLFF
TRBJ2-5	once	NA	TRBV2	TGTGCCAGCATTTTGAGCGGAAAAAAGTCAGAGACCCAGTACTTC	CASILSGKKSETQYF
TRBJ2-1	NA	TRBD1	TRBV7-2	TGTGCCAGCAGCCTAGGGGGACAGGGGCTTAATGAGCAGTTCTTC	CASSLGGQGLNEQFF
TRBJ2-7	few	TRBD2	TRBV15	TGTGCCACCAGCAGAGGCCGGGACTACTCCTACGAGCAGTACTTC	CATSRGRDYSYEQYF
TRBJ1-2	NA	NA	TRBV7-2	TGTGCCAGCAGCTTAGCGGGACGGTACCTTAACTATGGCTACACCTTC	CASSLAGRYLNYGYTF